The subject of this entry is one T cell receptor (beta chain). These data belong to a study of cytotoxic CD8 clonotypes in ibrutinib-treated CLL. CDR1 and CDR2 (germline): LNHNV, YYDKDF (reference sequence). V lost 1 base and J 2 bases, leaving 18 bases between the germline ends. This CDR3 spans 17 amino acids. Assay: immunoSEQ multiplex PCR; the TCRdb copy retains only in-frame clones and omits some. The repertoire includes approximately 100,000 clones, roughly four fifths of them detected once, and roughly 24% sits in the top ten. Library input was about 2.2 micrograms of DNA from cryopreserved PBMCs.

The sample in question was PBMCs, obtained after 24 months of ibrutinib treatment. This TCR was recovered from a human donor with chronic lymphocytic leukemia. The V call is TRBV15, the J call TRBJ2-7; tentatively, D is TRBD1 or TRBD2 (5 bases each). CDR3 region: CATSRGARGPKPYEQYF. The CDR3 bases are TGTGCCACCAGCAGAGGCGCAAGGGGACCAAAGCCCTACGAGCAGTACTTC.